Below are 2 T cell receptor beta chains sequenced from a single sample in a study of shared clonotypes between healthy human individuals. Generated by immunoSEQ multiplex PCR, the TCRdb table keeps only in-frame clones and is missing some. Among 2 million to 2.5 million clones listed, around 95% were seen once. Sample: naive CD4+ T cells sorted from blood. Subset described: CD45RA+ positively selected. The receptors stem from a man aged 18 to 29 in good health.

The chain employs TRBV5-1 and TRBJ2-1, with D unclear. Germline CDR1 reads SGHRS; CDR2 reads YFSETQ. V was clipped by 4 bases and J by 8 bases, with 13 bases between them. The CDR3 extends over 13 amino acids. In DNA, the CDR3 is TGCGCCAGCAGCACTCTGACACAAGATGAGCAGTTCTTC. Its translation is CASSTLTQDEQFF.

This sequence joins TRBV4-1 and TRBJ2-1, with TRBD1 matching 11 bases. CDR3 length equals 16 residues. Per the germline V gene, CDR1 is MGHRA and CDR2 is YSYEKL. V trimming: 1 base; J trimming: 3 bases; junction bases outside the gene matches: 2. The CDR3 spells CASSQGDRGNYNEQFF. Here the CDR3 DNA reads TGCGCCAGCAGCCAAGGGGACAGGGGGAACTACAATGAGCAGTTCTTC.